Detailed here is one T cell receptor beta chain. The antigen is not known. These data originate in a study of T cell responses to AZD1222 COVID-19 vaccine. The J segment lost 0 bases and the V segment lost 4 bases, leaving 8 bases of the junction unmatched. The length of the CDR3 is 17 residues. The germline V gene encodes CDR1 LNHNV and CDR2 YYDKDF (reference sequence). Profiling relied on immunoSEQ multiplex PCR, and the TCRdb table lists in-frame clones only, not all of them. The table shows some 120,000 clones, with about nine tenths occurring only once. General study points: Mostly white British, mostly female donors; authors suggested clonal diversity may be underestimated. Spike-wide vaccine-associated CD4 TCRs dominated at 160-218 and 743-854.

The TCR originated in an adult in good health. V usage is TRBV15 and J usage is TRBJ2-4, with TRBD2 identical over 8 bases. This specimen was peripheral blood, taken on day 0 of MenACWY control vaccination. The CDR3 nucleotides read TGTGCCACCAGCATAAAACTAGCGGCCCTAGCCAAAAACATTCAGTACTTC. Encoded protein: CATSIKLAALAKNIQYF.